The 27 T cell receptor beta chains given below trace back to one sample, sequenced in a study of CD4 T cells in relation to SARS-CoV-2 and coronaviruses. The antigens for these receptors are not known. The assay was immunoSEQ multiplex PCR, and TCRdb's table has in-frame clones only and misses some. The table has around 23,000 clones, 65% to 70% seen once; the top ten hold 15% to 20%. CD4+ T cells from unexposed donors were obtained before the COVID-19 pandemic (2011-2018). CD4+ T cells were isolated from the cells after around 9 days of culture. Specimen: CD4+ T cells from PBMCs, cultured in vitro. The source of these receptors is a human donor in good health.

CDR3 in amino acids: CSASMGGGRLDTQYF. CDR3 sequence (DNA): TGCAGTGCTAGTATGGGGGGGGGCCGCCTAGATACGCAGTATTTT. The chain uses TRBV20-1 and TRBJ2-3; perhaps TRBD2 as D (7 bases). CDR1 and CDR2 from the germline V gene are DFQATT and SNEGSKA (reference sequence). This CDR3 is 15 amino acids long. Trimming took off 3 bases at V and 5 bases at J, with 18 bases between the two ends.

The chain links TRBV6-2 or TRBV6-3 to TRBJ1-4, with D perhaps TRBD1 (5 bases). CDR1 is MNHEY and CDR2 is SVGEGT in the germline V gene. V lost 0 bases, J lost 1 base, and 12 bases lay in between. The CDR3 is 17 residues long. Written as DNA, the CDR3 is TGTGCCAGCAGTTACTCCCAGGGTTTTGGAACTAATGAAAAACTGTTTTTT. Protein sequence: CASSYSQGFGTNEKLFF.

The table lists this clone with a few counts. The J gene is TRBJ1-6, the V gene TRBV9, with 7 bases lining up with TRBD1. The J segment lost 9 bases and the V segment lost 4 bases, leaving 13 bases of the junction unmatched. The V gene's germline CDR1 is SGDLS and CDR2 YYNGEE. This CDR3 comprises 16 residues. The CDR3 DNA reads TGTGCCAGCAGCTTAGACAGGGCCCTGTCCGGTTCACCCCTCCACTTT. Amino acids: CASSLDRALSGSPLHF.

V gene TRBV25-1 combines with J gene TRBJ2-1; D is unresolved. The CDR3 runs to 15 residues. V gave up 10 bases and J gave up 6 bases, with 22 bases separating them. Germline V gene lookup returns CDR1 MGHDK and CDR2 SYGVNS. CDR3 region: CATRTVGGVGNEQFF. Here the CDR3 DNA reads TGTGCCACCCGTACTGTTGGTGGGGTGGGCAATGAGCAGTTCTTC.

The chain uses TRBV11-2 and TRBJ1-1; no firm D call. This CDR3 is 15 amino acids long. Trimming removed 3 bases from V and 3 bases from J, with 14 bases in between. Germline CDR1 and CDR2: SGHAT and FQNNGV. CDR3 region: CASSFPQFGDTEAFF. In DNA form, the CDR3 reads TGTGCCAGCAGCTTCCCGCAGTTTGGGGACACTGAAGCTTTCTTT.

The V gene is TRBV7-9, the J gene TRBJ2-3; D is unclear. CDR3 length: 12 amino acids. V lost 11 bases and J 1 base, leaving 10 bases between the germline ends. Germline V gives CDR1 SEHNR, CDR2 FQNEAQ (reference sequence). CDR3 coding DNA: TGTGCCCATCAATTGGGCACAGATACGCAGTATTTT. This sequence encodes CAHQLGTDTQYF.

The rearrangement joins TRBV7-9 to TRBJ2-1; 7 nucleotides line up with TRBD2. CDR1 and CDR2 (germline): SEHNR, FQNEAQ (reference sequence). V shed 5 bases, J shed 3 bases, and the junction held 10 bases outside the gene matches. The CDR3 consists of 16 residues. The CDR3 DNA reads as TGTGCCAGCAGCCCTAGTTGGGGGGGTTACTACAATGAGCAGTTCTTC. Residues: CASSPSWGGYYNEQFF.

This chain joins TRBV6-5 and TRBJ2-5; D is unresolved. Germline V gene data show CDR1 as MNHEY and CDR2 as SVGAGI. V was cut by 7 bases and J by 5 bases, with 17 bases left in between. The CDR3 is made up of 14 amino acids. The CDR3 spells CASNPTPALETQYF. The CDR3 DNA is TGTGCCAGCAACCCGACTCCAGCTTTGGAGACCCAGTACTTC.

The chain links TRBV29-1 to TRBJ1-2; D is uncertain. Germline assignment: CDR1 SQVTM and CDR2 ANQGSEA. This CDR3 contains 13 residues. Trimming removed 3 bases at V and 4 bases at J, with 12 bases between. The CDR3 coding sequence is TGCAGCGTTGATTTCTCGGGTCCCTATGGCTACACCTTC. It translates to CSVDFSGPYGYTF.

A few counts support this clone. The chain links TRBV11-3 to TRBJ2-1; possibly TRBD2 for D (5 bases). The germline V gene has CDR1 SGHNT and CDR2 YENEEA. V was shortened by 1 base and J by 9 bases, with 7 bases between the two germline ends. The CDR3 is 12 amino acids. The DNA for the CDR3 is TGTGCCAGCAGCTTAGTGGGGAGTGAGCAGTTCTTC. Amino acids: CASSLVGSEQFF.

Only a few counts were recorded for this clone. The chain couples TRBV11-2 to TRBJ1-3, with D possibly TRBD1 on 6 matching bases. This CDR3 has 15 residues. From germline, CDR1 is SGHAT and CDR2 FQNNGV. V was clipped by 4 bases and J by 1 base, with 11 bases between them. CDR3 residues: CASSYEGDSGNTIYF. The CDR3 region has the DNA TGTGCCAGCAGCTATGAGGGGGATTCTGGAAACACCATATATTTT.

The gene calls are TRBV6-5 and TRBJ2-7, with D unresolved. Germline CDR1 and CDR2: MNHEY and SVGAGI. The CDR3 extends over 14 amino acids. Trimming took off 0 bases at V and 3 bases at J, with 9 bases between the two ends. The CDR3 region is CASSYSRGFYEQYF. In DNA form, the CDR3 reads TGTGCCAGCAGTTACTCGAGAGGATTCTACGAGCAGTACTTC.

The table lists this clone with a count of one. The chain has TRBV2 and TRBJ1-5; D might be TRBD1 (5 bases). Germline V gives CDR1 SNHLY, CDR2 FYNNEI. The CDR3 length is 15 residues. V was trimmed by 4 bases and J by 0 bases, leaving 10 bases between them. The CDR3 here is CASSVTGLSNQPQHF. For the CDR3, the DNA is TGTGCCAGCAGTGTAACAGGACTTAGCAATCAGCCCCAGCATTTT. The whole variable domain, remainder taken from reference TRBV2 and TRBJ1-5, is EPEVTQTPSHQVTQMGQEVILRCVPISNHLYFYWYRQILGQKVEFLVSFYNNEISEKSEIFDDQFSVERPDGSNFTLKIRSTKLEDSAMYFCASSVTGLSNQPQHFGDGTRLSIL.

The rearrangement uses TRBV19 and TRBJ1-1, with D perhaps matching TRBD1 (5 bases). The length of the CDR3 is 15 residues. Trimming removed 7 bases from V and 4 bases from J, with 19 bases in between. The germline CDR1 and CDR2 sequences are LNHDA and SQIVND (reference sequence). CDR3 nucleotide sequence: TGTGCCAGTACTAAGTTTGGGGGAGCGGGCACTGAAGCTTTCTTT. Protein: CASTKFGGAGTEAFF.

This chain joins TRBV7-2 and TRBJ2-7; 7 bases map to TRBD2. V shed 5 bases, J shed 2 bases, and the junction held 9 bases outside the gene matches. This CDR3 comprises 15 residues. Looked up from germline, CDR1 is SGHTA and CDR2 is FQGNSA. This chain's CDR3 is CASSTRGGPAYEQYF. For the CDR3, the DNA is TGTGCCAGCAGCACTCGCGGGGGACCGGCCTACGAGCAGTACTTC.

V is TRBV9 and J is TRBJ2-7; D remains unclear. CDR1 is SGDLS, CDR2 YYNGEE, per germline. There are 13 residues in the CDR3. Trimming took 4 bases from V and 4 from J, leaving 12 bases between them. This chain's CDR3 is CASSSPPLYEQYF. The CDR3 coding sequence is TGTGCCAGCAGCTCCCCCCCCCTTTACGAGCAGTACTTC.

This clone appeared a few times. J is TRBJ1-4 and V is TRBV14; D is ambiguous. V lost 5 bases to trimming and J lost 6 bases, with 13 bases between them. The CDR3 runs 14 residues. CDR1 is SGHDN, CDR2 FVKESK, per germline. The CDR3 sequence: CASSSRLYDEKLFF. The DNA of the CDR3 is TGTGCCAGCAGCTCGAGGCTCTACGATGAAAAACTGTTTTTT.

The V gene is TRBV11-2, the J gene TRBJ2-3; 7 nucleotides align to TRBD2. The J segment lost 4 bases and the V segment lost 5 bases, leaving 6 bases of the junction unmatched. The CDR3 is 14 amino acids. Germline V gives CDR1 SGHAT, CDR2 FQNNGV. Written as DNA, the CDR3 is TGTGCCAGCAGCCGCCTAGCGGTAGCAGATACGCAGTATTTT. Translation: CASSRLAVADTQYF.

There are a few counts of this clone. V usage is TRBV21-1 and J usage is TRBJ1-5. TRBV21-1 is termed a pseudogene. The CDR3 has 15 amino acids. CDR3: CASSKGVPPDQPQHF. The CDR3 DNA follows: TGTGCCAGCAGCAAAGGGGTTCCACCGGATCAGCCCCAGCATTTT.

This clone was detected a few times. CDR3 coding DNA: TGTGCCAGCAGCTTAGATGCAGGGGGCCGCGAGCAGTACTTC. This encodes CASSLDAGGREQYF. The chain couples TRBV11-3 to TRBJ2-7; 8 bases line up with TRBD1. V trimming: 0 bases; J trimming: 6 bases; junction bases outside the gene matches: 4. This CDR3 is 14 amino acids long. The germline CDR1 and CDR2 sequences are SGHNT and YENEEA.

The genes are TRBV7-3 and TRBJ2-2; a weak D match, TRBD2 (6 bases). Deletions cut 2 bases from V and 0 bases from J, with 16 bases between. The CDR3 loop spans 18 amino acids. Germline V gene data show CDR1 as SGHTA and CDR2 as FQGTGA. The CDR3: CASSLEFRGTANTGELFF. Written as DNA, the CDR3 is TGTGCCAGCAGCTTAGAGTTCCGGGGGACTGCGAACACCGGGGAGCTGTTTTTT.

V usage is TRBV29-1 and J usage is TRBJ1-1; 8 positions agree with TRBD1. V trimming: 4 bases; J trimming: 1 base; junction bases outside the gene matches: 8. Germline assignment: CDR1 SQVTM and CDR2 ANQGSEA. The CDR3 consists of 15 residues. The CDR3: CSVADRGHGNTEAFF. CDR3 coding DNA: TGCAGCGTTGCTGACAGGGGTCATGGGAACACTGAAGCTTTCTTT.

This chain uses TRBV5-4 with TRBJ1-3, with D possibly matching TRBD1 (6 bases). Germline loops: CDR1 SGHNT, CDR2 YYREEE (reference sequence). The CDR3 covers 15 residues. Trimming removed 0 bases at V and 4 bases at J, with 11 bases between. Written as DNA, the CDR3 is TGTGCCAGCAGCTTGGGGGGGGCGTGGGGAAACACCATATATTTT. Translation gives CASSLGGAWGNTIYF. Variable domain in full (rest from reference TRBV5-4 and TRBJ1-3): ETGVTQSPTHLIKTRGQQVTLRCSSQSGHNTVSWYQQALGQGPQFIFQYYREEENGRGNFPPRFSGLQFPNYSSELNVNALELDDSALYLCASSLGGAWGNTIYFGEGSWLTVV.

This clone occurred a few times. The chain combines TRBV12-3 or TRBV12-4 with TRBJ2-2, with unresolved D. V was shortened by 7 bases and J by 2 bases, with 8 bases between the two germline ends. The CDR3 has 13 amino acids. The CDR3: CASIGENTGELFF. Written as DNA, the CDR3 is TGTGCCAGCATTGGGGAAAACACCGGGGAGCTGTTTTTT.

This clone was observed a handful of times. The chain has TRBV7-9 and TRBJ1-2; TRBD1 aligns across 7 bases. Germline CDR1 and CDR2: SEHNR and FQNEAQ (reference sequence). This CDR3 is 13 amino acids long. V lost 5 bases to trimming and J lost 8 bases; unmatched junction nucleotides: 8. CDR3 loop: CASSPRRGPGYTF. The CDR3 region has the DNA TGTGCCAGCAGCCCGAGGAGGGGGCCAGGCTACACCTTC.

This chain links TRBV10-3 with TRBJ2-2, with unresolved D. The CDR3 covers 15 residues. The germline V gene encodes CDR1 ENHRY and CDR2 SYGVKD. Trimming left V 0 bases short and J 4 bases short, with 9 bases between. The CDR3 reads CAISESGEGTGELFF. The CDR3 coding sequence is TGTGCCATCAGTGAGTCGGGTGAAGGCACCGGGGAGCTGTTTTTT.

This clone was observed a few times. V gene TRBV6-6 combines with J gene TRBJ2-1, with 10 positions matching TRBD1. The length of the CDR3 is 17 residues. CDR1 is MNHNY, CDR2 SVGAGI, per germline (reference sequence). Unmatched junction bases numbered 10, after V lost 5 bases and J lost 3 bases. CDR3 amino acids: CASSPGTGVSNYNEQFF. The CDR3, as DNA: TGTGCCAGCAGTCCCGGGACAGGGGTCTCTAACTACAATGAGCAGTTCTTC.